This T cell receptor (beta chain) was sequenced during a study of T cell responses to AZD1222 COVID-19 vaccine. The CDR3 consists of 15 residues. The germline V and J ends were trimmed by 5 bases and 4 bases, with 15 bases remaining between them. The V gene's germline CDR1 is SGHDT and CDR2 YYEEEE. This clone was picked up one time. The method was immunoSEQ multiplex PCR; TCRdb's version includes in-frame clones alone and lacks a portion of them. This sample yields under 200,000 clones, of which 88% are seen a single time; roughly 27% belongs to the top ten. Combined were second doses at about 4 or about 12 weeks.

The chain joins TRBV5-6 to TRBJ2-2, with a tentative D call TRBD1 (5 bases). The input for sequencing was peripheral blood, taken 28 days after the second AZD1222 dose. The source is an adult who received the AZD1222 COVID-19 vaccine. The CDR3 DNA is TGTGCCAGCAGACGCGACAGAGTGGGCACCGGGGAGCTGTTTTTT. It translates to CASRRDRVGTGELFF. The whole variable domain, remainder taken from reference TRBV5-6 and TRBJ2-2, is DAGVTQSPTHLIKTRGQQVTLRCSPKSGHDTVSWYQQALGQGPQFIFQYYEEEERQRGNFPDRFSGHQFPNYSSELNVNALLLGDSALYLCASRRDRVGTGELFFGEGSRLTVL.